This note documents a single T cell receptor beta chain sequence. Trimming pared 2 bases from V and 0 bases from J, leaving 12 bases between. This CDR3 region has 15 residues. CDR1 SGHRS and CDR2 YFSETQ come from the germline V gene. Unique molecular identifiers were used to barcode this TCRbeta library. Each CDR3 protein is one row after TCRdb ran MiXCR on the PCR reads. This table holds 330,000 or so distinct CDR3 sequences, over 9% found once. These data come from a study of T-cell reconstitution after alpha-beta-depleted transplantation in children. Sequences were derived from PBMCs from the stem cell graft donor, sampled from the stem cell graft. This rearrangement joins TRBV5-1 to TRBJ2-7; D is perhaps TRBD1 (5 bases). This receptor was identified in a human donor who donated a stem cell graft to a child with acute lymphoblastic leukemia. DNA for the CDR3: TGCGCCAGCAGCTTCGAGACAGCGAGCTCCTACGAGCAGTACTTC. It yields the protein CASSFETASSYEQYF.